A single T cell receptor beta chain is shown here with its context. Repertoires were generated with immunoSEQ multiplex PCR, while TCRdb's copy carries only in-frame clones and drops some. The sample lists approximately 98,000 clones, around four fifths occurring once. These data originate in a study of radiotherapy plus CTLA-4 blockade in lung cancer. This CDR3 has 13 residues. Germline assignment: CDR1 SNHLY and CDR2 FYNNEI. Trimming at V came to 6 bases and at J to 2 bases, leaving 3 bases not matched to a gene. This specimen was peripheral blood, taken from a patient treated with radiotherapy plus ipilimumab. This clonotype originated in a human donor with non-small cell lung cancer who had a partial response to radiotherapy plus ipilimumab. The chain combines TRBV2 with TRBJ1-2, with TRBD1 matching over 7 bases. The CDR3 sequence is CASRPDRNYGYTF. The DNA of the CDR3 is TGTGCCAGCAGGCCGGACAGGAACTATGGCTACACCTTC.